This TCR beta chain is drawn from a study of blood T cells in healthy people across ages. Study-wide findings and caveats: TCR beta diversity correlated strongly with naive T cell percentage.

Worth noting for this clonotype: The target antigen is unknown.

Alongside a J-beta primer mix, a sample-barcoded 5' primer served in a second PCR lasting roughly 6 to 12 cycles. With 12 random nucleotides, a template-switch adaptor tagged each individual cDNA molecule. TCRdb independently ran MiXCR on the 5' RACE reads; one entry per CDR3 protein. The sample lists 790,000 or so distinct CDR3 sequences, around three fifths occurring once. The CDR3 spans 14 residues. Germline lookup yields CDR1 MDHEN and CDR2 SYDVKM. The V and J ends lost 9 bases and 3 bases respectively, with 17 bases between them. The sequence came from a man between 35 and 55 years old in good health. The source material was blood. The gene calls are TRBV28 and TRBJ1-1; D unresolved. The CDR3, as DNA: TGTGCCAGACCCAGCGTCGGGGTCTACACTGAAGCTTTCTTT. This translates into CARPSVGVYTEAFF.